The rows below give T cell receptor beta chains drawn from one sample of a study of blood T cell repertoires in COVID-19. Data came from immunoSEQ multiplex PCR; TCRdb stores just in-frame clones and leaves some out. The sample holds around 40,000 clones, approximately 85% seen once. Material for sequencing was peripheral blood. Receptors were obtained from a human donor in a cohort sampled during active COVID-19. CDR3s include the opening cysteine and the closing phenylalanine or tryptophan. The order of the fields is clone size, V gene, J gene, D gene, CDR3 DNA, CDR3 protein. A D gene is named only where the DNA matches it firmly. Only some rows state a clone size, as once, few, many or a class for expanded clones.

size: .
V: TRBV27
J: TRBJ1-5
D: .
DNA: TGTGCCAGCAGTTTATCCCCCCTGGGCCGAACTCACAATCAGCCCCAGCATTTT
CDR3: CASSLSPLGRTHNQPQHF

size: .
V: TRBV27
J: TRBJ2-6
D: .
DNA: TGTGCCAGCAGTTCTCCTTCGGCCAACGTCCTGACTTTC
CDR3: CASSSPSANVLTF

size: .
V: TRBV6-2/TRBV6-3
J: TRBJ2-7
D: .
DNA: TGTGCCAGCAGCCTCGGACTTTTCGAGCAGTACTTC
CDR3: CASSLGLFEQYF

size: .
V: TRBV6-4
J: TRBJ2-4
D: .
DNA: TGTGCCAGCAGTGACTTGCGGGTCGGGCTATATAACATTCAGTACTTC
CDR3: CASSDLRVGLYNIQYF

size: .
V: TRBV2
J: TRBJ2-7
D: TRBD1
DNA: TGTGCCAGCAGTGTGGACAGGACCTACGAGCAGTACTTC
CDR3: CASSVDRTYEQYF

size: .
V: TRBV6-4
J: TRBJ2-3
D: TRBD1
DNA: TGTGCCAGCAAGGGACAGGGGGCAGATACGCAGTATTTT
CDR3: CASKGQGADTQYF

size: .
V: TRBV18
J: TRBJ1-2
D: TRBD1
DNA: TGTGCCAGCTCAGCAGGGGGGAACTATGGCTACACCTTC
CDR3: CASSAGGNYGYTF

size: .
V: TRBV28
J: TRBJ2-7
D: .
DNA: TGTGCCAGCAGTTTTGGGCAGGGGACCCACGAGCAGTACTTC
CDR3: CASSFGQGTHEQYF

size: .
V: TRBV5-1
J: TRBJ1-1
D: .
DNA: TGCGCCAGCAGCTCCCAGGGAATCGCTGAAGCTTTCTTT
CDR3: CASSSQGIAEAFF

size: few
V: TRBV7-9
J: TRBJ2-1
D: .
DNA: TGTGCCAGCAGCTTAGCTGGGGGGGCCATTGAGCAGTTCTTC
CDR3: CASSLAGGAIEQFF

size: .
V: TRBV18
J: TRBJ1-5
D: TRBD1
DNA: TGTGCCAGCTCACCCCCGGGACAGGGCAATCAGCCCCAGCATTTT
CDR3: CASSPPGQGNQPQHF

size: .
V: TRBV6-2/TRBV6-3
J: TRBJ2-7
D: TRBD1
DNA: TGTGCCAGCAGTTACTCTCTTGACAGGGGCTCCTACGAGCAGTACTTC
CDR3: CASSYSLDRGSYEQYF

size: .
V: TRBV7-9
J: TRBJ2-7
D: .
DNA: TGTGCCAGCAGCCGGGACAACTCCTACGAGCAGTACTTC
CDR3: CASSRDNSYEQYF

size: .
V: TRBV27
J: TRBJ2-2
D: .
DNA: TGTGCCAGCACTCATAGCGCGAACACCGGGGAGCTGTTTTTT
CDR3: CASTHSANTGELFF

size: .
V: TRBV27
J: TRBJ1-2
D: TRBD1
DNA: TGTGCCAGCAGTGTGGACAGGGAAGGCTTTGGCTACACCTTC
CDR3: CASSVDREGFGYTF

size: .
V: TRBV6-1
J: TRBJ1-2
D: .
DNA: TGTGCCAGCAGTGATTGGGGGGGTGGCTACACCTTC
CDR3: CASSDWGGGYTF

size: .
V: TRBV11-2
J: TRBJ1-2
D: TRBD1
DNA: TGTGCCAGCAGCTCGGGACAGGATGGGTACTACACCTTC
CDR3: CASSSGQDGYYTF

size: .
V: TRBV11-2
J: TRBJ2-3
D: .
DNA: TGTGCCAGCAGCTTTCCAGGTGGGGATACGCAGTATTTT
CDR3: CASSFPGGDTQYF

size: .
V: TRBV6-5
J: TRBJ1-2
D: TRBD1
DNA: TGTGCCAGCAGTTCTCCGGGACAGACTAACTATGGCTACACCTTC
CDR3: CASSSPGQTNYGYTF

size: .
V: TRBV18
J: TRBJ2-4
D: TRBD2
DNA: TGTGCCAGCTCACCACCGGGGACTAGCGCAGGGAACATTCAGTACTTC
CDR3: CASSPPGTSAGNIQYF

size: .
V: TRBV11-2
J: TRBJ2-1
D: TRBD1
DNA: TGTGCCAGCAGCCGCAGACAGGGAAGCTCCTACAATGAGCAGTTCTTC
CDR3: CASSRRQGSSYNEQFF

size: .
V: TRBV12-5
J: TRBJ2-7
D: TRBD2
DNA: TGTGCTAGTGGTTTGCCGAATTTACCTTGGCGGGGGAACACCTACGAGCAGTACTTC
CDR3: CASGLPNLPWRGNTYEQYF

size: .
V: TRBV21-1
J: TRBJ1-3
D: .
DNA: TGTGCCGGGGGGGGACGGCGATTCTACTCTGGAAACACCATATATTTT
CDR3: CAGGGRRFYSGNTIYF

size: .
V: TRBV10-3
J: TRBJ1-6
D: .
DNA: TGTGCCATCAGTGAGTCGGAGACAGGTACTAATTCACCCCTCCACTTT
CDR3: CAISESETGTNSPLHF

size: .
V: TRBV7-8
J: TRBJ2-7
D: .
DNA: TGTGCCAGCAGCTCGTCGCAGGGGGGCGACGAGCAGTACTTC
CDR3: CASSSSQGGDEQYF

size: .
V: TRBV6-5
J: TRBJ2-5
D: .
DNA: TGTGCCAGCAGTCGACAGATCCCACTCGAGGAGACCCAGTACTTC
CDR3: CASSRQIPLEETQYF

size: .
V: TRBV15
J: TRBJ1-1
D: .
DNA: TGTGCCACCAGCAGAGGGAGCGACACTGAAGCTTTCTTT
CDR3: CATSRGSDTEAFF

size: .
V: TRBV18
J: TRBJ2-2
D: TRBD2
DNA: TGTGCCAGCTCGGGACTAGATAACACCGGGGAGCTGTTTTTT
CDR3: CASSGLDNTGELFF

size: .
V: TRBV5-1
J: TRBJ2-1
D: TRBD2
DNA: TGCGCCAGCAGCTTGATAGCGGGGGGTGACGATGAGCAGTTCTTC
CDR3: CASSLIAGGDDEQFF

size: .
V: TRBV7-6
J: TRBJ2-5
D: TRBD2
DNA: TGTGCCAGCAGCTTAGGGGGACTAGCGGGAGTGGAGACCCAGTACTTC
CDR3: CASSLGGLAGVETQYF

size: .
V: TRBV2
J: TRBJ2-2
D: TRBD2
DNA: TGTGCCAGCAGTGAATCGGGGAGGGGGAACACCGGGGAGCTGTTTTTT
CDR3: CASSESGRGNTGELFF

size: .
V: TRBV6-5
J: TRBJ1-5
D: .
DNA: TGTGCCAGCAGGAACAGGGTAGGCCAGCCCCAGCATTTT
CDR3: CASRNRVGQPQHF

size: .
V: TRBV5-1
J: TRBJ2-7
D: .
DNA: TGCGCCAGCAGCTTGGTGGTAGGGTCGGGGAACGAGCAGTACTTC
CDR3: CASSLVVGSGNEQYF

size: .
V: TRBV6-5
J: TRBJ1-6
D: .
DNA: TGTGCCAGCAGTTACTCGCGTGGAGTCCTTTCACCCCTCCACTTT
CDR3: CASSYSRGVLSPLHF

size: .
V: TRBV6-6
J: TRBJ1-1
D: TRBD1
DNA: TGTGCCAGCAGTTACGCACCGGGACAGCTGAATGAAGCTTTCTTT
CDR3: CASSYAPGQLNEAFF

size: .
V: TRBV4-3
J: TRBJ2-1
D: .
DNA: TGCGCCAGCAGCCCACAGGGTAATGAGCAGTTCTTC
CDR3: CASSPQGNEQFF

size: .
V: TRBV5-1
J: TRBJ1-4
D: .
DNA: TGCGCCAGCACAGAACCAACTAATGAAAAACTGTTTTTT
CDR3: CASTEPTNEKLFF

size: .
V: TRBV7-2
J: TRBJ2-4
D: TRBD2
DNA: TGTGCCAGCAGGCCAACCCTTGGACTAGGGTCAAACATTCAGTACTTC
CDR3: CASRPTLGLGSNIQYF

size: .
V: TRBV5-1
J: TRBJ1-1
D: .
DNA: TGCGCCAGCAGCCCCGGACAGCAGAACACTGAAGCTTTCTTT
CDR3: CASSPGQQNTEAFF

size: few
V: TRBV6-1
J: TRBJ1-2
D: TRBD1
DNA: TGTGCCAGCAGTGAAGTCGCAGGGGGCCATGGCTACACCTTC
CDR3: CASSEVAGGHGYTF

size: .
V: TRBV24-1
J: TRBJ2-3
D: .
DNA: TGTGCCACCAGTGATGCTGCCGGGCAGGGGATCGCAGATACGCAGTATTTT
CDR3: CATSDAAGQGIADTQYF

size: .
V: TRBV10-3
J: TRBJ2-7
D: .
DNA: TGTGCCATCACCACTCACAGGGAATCCTACGAGCAGTACTTC
CDR3: CAITTHRESYEQYF

size: .
V: TRBV5-6
J: TRBJ2-7
D: .
DNA: TGTGCCAGCAGACCACAGGTTAGTTACGAGCAGTACTTC
CDR3: CASRPQVSYEQYF

size: once
V: TRBV7-9
J: TRBJ1-4
D: TRBD1
DNA: TGTGCCAGCAGCTTAGGGACAGGGGACGTGGAAAAACTGTTTTTT
CDR3: CASSLGTGDVEKLFF

size: .
V: TRBV2
J: TRBJ2-3
D: .
DNA: TGTGCCAGCGGAAGTGGACTCGACACAGATACGCAGTATTTT
CDR3: CASGSGLDTDTQYF

size: .
V: TRBV5-1
J: TRBJ2-5
D: TRBD2
DNA: TGCGCCAGCAGCTTGGTCGGGGGGAGGTACGGAGAGACCCAGTACTTC
CDR3: CASSLVGGRYGETQYF

size: .
V: TRBV19
J: TRBJ1-2
D: .
DNA: TGTGCCAGTAGTAAAAACGGCGGGGCAGAGATATATGGCTACACCTTC
CDR3: CASSKNGGAEIYGYTF

size: .
V: TRBV30
J: TRBJ2-3
D: .
DNA: TGTGCCTGGGCTCCGGGACTCACAGATACGCAGTATTTT
CDR3: CAWAPGLTDTQYF

size: .
V: TRBV18
J: TRBJ1-2
D: TRBD1
DNA: TGTGCCAGCTCACCCGGACAGGGGGGGTCCTATGGCTACACCTTC
CDR3: CASSPGQGGSYGYTF

size: .
V: TRBV30
J: TRBJ1-6
D: TRBD1
DNA: TGTGCCTGGATTGGGGACAGGGGCGAGAATTCACCCCTCCACTTT
CDR3: CAWIGDRGENSPLHF

size: .
V: TRBV2
J: TRBJ2-3
D: TRBD2
DNA: TGTGCCAGCAGTGTACTCGGACTAGGAGTCACAGATACGCAGTATTTT
CDR3: CASSVLGLGVTDTQYF

size: .
V: TRBV3-1/TRBV3-2
J: TRBJ1-1
D: TRBD1
DNA: TGTGCCAGCAGCCCGACAGGGTTGAACACTGAAGCTTTCTTT
CDR3: CASSPTGLNTEAFF

size: .
V: TRBV5-5
J: TRBJ2-5
D: .
DNA: TGTGCCAGCAGCTTGGACAGGCAAGAGACCCAGTACTTC
CDR3: CASSLDRQETQYF

size: .
V: TRBV18
J: TRBJ1-6
D: .
DNA: TGTGCCAGCTCACCACAGGAGGAGGGAGTCTCACCCCTCCACTTT
CDR3: CASSPQEEGVSPLHF

size: .
V: TRBV29-1
J: TRBJ2-1
D: TRBD1
DNA: TGCAGCGCCTTAAACAGGGGCTGGGACAATGAGCAGTTCTTC
CDR3: CSALNRGWDNEQFF